This section outlines one T cell receptor beta chain sequence together with its context. Time point noted: technical triplicate 1. The method for making cDNA was 5'RACE, and it used 10-nucleotide random UMIs. Sequencing runs each generated in excess of 170 million TCR-beta sequences derived from 15-18 subjects. In TCRdb, the 5' RACE reads were re-called with MiXCR into one record per CDR3 protein. The sample has 25,000 or so distinct CDR3 sequences, around 13% seen once; the top ten hold roughly 5.5%. This specimen belongs to a study of neurological immune-mediated disorders. The ends were cut back, 8 bases at V and 7 bases at J, with 13 bases in the middle. The CDR3 contains 12 residues. The germline gives CDR1 SGHTA, CDR2 FQGNSA.

This clonotype originated in a female donor with HTLV-1-associated myelopathy (HAM/TSP). The specimen sequenced was CD4+ T cells from blood. The chain couples TRBV7-2 to TRBJ2-3; D not certain. For the CDR3, the DNA is TGTGCCAGCCCAGAAGGGCTGAATACGCAGTATTTT. Translated, it gives CASPEGLNTQYF.